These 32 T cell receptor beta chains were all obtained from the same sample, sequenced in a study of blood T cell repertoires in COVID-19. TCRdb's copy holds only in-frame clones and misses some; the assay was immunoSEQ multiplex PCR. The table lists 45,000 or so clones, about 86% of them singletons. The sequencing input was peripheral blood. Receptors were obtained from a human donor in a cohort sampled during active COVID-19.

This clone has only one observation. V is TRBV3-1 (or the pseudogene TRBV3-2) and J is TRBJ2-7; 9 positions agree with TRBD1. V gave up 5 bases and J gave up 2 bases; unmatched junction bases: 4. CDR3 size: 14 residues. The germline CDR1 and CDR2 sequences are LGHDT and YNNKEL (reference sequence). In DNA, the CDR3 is TGTGCCAGCAGCACGGGACAGGGCGCCTACGAGCAGTACTTC. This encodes CASSTGQGAYEQYF.

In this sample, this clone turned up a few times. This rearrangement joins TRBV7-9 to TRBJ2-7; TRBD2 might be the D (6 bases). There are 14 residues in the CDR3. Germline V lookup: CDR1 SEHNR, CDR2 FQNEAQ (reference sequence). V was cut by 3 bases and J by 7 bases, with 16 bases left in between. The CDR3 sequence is CASSFGGLPGEQYF. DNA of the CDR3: TGTGCCAGCAGCTTCGGGGGTCTCCCCGGGGAGCAGTACTTC. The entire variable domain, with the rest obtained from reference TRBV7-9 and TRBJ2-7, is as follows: DTGVSQNPRHKITKRGQNVTFRCDPISEHNRLYWYRQTLGQGPEFLTYFQNEAQLEKSRLLSDRFSAERPKGSFSTLEIQRTEQGDSAMYLCASSFGGLPGEQYFGPGTRLTVT.

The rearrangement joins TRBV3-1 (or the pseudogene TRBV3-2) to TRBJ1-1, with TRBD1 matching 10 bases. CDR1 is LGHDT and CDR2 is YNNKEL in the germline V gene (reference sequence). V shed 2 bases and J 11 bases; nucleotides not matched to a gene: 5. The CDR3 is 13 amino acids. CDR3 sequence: CASSQPGQGTAFF. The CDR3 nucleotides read TGTGCCAGCAGCCAACCGGGACAGGGGACGGCTTTCTTT.

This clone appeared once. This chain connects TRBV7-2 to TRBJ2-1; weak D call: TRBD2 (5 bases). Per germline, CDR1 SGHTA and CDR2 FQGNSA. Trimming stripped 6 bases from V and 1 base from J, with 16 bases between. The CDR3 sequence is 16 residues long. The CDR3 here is CASRPLAGPSYNEQFF. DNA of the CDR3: TGTGCCAGCAGACCCCTGGCGGGTCCGTCCTACAATGAGCAGTTCTTC. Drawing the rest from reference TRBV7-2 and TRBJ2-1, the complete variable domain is GAGVSQSPSNKVTEKGKDVELRCDPISGHTALYWYRQSLGQGLEFLIYFQGNSAPDKSGLPSDRFSAERTGGSVSTLTIQRTQQEDSAVYLCASRPLAGPSYNEQFFGPGTRLTVL.

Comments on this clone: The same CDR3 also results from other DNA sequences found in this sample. The CDR3 region has the DNA TGTGCCTGGAGTCTGGGGACAGGGAATCAGCCCCAGCATTTT. The encoded protein is CAWSLGTGNQPQHF. V gene TRBV30 combines with J gene TRBJ1-5, with TRBD1 identical over 9 bases. V dropped 2 bases and J dropped 4; count of bases not matched to a gene: 3. Looked up from germline, CDR1 is GTSNPN and CDR2 is SVGIG (reference sequence). This CDR3 contains 14 residues.

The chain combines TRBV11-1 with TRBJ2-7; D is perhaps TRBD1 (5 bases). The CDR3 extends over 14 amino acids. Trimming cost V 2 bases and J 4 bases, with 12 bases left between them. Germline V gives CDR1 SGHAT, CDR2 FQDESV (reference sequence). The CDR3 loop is CASSLRGNYYEQYF. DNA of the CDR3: TGTGCCAGCAGCTTAAGGGGTAACTATTACGAGCAGTACTTC.

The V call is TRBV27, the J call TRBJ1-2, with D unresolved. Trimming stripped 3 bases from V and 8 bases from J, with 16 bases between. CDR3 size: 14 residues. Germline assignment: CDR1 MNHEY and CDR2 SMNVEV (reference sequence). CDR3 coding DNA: TGTGCCAGCAGTTTGATCCGGGGTATGGGAGGCTACACCTTC. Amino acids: CASSLIRGMGGYTF.

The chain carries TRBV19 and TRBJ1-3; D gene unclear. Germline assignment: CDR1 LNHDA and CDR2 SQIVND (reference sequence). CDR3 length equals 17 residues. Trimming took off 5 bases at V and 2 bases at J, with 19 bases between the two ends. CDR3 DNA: TGTGCCAGTAGTGGGTCGGGGAGTAAAATTGCTGGAAACACCATATATTTT. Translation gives CASSGSGSKIAGNTIYF.

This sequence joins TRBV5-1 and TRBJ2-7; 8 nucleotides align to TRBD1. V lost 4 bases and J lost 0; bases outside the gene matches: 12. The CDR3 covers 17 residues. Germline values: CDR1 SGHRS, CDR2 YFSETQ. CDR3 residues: CASSVDTGGRSSYEQYF. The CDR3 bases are TGCGCCAGCAGCGTTGACACAGGGGGTAGAAGCTCCTACGAGCAGTACTTC.

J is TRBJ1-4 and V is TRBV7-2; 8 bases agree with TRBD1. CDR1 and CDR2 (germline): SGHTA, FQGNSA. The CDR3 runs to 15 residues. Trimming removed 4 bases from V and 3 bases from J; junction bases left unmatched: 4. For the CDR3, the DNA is TGTGCCAGCAGCTCCGGACAGGGCCCTAATGAAAAACTGTTTTTT. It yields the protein CASSSGQGPNEKLFF.

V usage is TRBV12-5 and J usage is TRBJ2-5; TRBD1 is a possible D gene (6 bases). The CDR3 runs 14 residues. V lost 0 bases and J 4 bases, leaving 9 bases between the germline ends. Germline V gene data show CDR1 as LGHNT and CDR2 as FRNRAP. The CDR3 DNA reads TGTGCTAGTGGTTTGGTGACAGGTGGAGAGACCCAGTACTTC. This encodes CASGLVTGGETQYF.

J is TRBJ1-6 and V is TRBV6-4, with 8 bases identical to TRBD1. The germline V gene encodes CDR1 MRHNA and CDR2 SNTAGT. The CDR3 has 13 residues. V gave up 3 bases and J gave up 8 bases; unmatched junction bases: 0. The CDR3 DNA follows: TGTGCCAGCAGTGAACAGGGGGATTCACCCCTCCACTTT. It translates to CASSEQGDSPLHF.

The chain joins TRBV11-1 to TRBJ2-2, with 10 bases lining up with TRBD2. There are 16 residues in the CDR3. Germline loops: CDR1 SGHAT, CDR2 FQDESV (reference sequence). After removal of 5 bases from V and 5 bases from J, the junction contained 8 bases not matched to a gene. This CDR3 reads CASSLLAGGRTGELFF. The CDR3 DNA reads TGTGCCAGCAGCCTCTTAGCGGGGGGCCGTACCGGGGAGCTGTTTTTT.

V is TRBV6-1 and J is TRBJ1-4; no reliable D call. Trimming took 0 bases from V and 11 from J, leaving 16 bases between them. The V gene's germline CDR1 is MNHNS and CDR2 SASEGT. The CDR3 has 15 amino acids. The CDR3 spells CASSEASDSRGKLFF. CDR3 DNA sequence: TGTGCCAGCAGTGAAGCTAGCGACTCAAGAGGGAAACTGTTTTTT.

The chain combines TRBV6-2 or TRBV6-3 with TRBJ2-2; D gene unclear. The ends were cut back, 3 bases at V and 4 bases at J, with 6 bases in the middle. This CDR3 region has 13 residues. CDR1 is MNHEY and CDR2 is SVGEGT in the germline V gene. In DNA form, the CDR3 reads TGTGCCAGCAGTTATTCGAGCACCGGGGAGCTGTTTTTT. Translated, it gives CASSYSSTGELFF.

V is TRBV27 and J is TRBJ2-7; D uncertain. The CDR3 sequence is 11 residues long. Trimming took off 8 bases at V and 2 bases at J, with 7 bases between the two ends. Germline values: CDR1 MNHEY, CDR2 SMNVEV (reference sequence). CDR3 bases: TGTGCCAGCGGCCTTACCTACGAGCAGTACTTC. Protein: CASGLTYEQYF.

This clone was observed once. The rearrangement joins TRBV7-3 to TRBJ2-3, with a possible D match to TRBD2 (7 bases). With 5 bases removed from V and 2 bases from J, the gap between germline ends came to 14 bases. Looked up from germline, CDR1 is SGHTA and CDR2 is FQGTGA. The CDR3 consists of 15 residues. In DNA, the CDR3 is TGTGCCAGCAGCCTCACGGGGGGCCCCACAGATACGCAGTATTTT. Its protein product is CASSLTGGPTDTQYF. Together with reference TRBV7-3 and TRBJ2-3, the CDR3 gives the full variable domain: GAGVSQTPSNKVTEKGKYVELRCDPISGHTALYWYRQSLGQGPEFLIYFQGTGAADDSGLPNDRFFAVRPEGSVSTLKIQRTERGDSAVYLCASSLTGGPTDTQYFGPGTRLTVL.

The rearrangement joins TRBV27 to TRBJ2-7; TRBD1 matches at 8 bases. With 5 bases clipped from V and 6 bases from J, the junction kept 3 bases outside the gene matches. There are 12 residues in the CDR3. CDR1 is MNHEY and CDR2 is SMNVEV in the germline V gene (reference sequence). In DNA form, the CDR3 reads TGTGCCAGCAGTCGAACAGGGGGCGAGCAGTACTTC. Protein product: CASSRTGGEQYF.

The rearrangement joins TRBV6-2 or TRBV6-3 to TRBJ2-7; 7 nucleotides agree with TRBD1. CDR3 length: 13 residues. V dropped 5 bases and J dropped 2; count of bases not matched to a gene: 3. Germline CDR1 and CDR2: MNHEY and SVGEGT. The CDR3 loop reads CASSGDSTYEQYF. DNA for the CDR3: TGTGCCAGCAGTGGGGACAGTACCTACGAGCAGTACTTC.

CDR3: CASSDRGGSTDTQYF. CDR3 nucleotide sequence: TGTGCCAGCAGTGACAGGGGCGGTAGCACAGATACGCAGTATTTT. The chain is built from TRBV6-4 and TRBJ2-3; weak D call: TRBD1 (5 bases). The CDR3 spans 15 residues. V was shortened by 2 bases and J by 0 bases, with 9 bases between the two germline ends. Germline-derived CDR1 and CDR2 are MRHNA and SNTAGT.

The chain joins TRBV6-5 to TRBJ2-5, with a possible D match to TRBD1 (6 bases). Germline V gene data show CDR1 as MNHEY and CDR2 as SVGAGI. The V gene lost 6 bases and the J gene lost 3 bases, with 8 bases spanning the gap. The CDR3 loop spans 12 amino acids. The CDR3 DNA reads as TGTGCCAGCAGGCGACAGGAAGAGACCCAGTACTTC. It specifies CASRRQEETQYF.

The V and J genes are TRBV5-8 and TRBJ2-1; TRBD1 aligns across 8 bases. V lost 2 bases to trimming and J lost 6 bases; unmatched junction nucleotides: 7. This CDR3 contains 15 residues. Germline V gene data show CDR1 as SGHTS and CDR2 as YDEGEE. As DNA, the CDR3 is TGTGCCAGCAGCTTCCGGACAGGGTCTGCCAATGAGCAGTTCTTC. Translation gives CASSFRTGSANEQFF.

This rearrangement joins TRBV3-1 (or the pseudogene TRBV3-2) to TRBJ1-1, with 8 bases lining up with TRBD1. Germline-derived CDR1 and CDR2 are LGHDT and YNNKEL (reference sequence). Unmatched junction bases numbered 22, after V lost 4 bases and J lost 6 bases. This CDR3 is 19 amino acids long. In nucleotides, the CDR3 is TGTGCCAGCAGCCCAAGTATGGGACAGGATTTTTGGGCGTGGGCTGAAGCTTTCTTT. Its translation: CASSPSMGQDFWAWAEAFF.

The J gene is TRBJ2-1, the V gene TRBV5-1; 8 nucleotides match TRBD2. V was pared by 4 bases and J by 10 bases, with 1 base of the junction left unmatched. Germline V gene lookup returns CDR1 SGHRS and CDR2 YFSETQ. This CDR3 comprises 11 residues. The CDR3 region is CASSRGREQFF. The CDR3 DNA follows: TGCGCCAGCAGCCGCGGGAGGGAGCAGTTCTTC.

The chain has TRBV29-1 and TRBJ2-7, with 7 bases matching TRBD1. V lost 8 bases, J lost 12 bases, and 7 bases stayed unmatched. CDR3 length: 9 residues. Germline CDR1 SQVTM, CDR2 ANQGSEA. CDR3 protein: CSTNRGMYF. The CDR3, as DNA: TGCAGCACAAACAGGGGAATGTACTTC.

This CDR3 reads CASGLDVSPTGPSGANVLTF. The CDR3 region has the DNA TGTGCTAGTGGTTTGGACGTCAGCCCGACAGGGCCCAGTGGGGCCAACGTCCTGACTTTC. The chain couples TRBV12-5 to TRBJ2-6, with TRBD1 matching over 7 bases. Germline trimming cut 1 base from V and 3 bases from J; bases unmatched to any gene: 15. Germline V gene data show CDR1 as LGHNT and CDR2 as FRNRAP. The CDR3 has 20 amino acids.

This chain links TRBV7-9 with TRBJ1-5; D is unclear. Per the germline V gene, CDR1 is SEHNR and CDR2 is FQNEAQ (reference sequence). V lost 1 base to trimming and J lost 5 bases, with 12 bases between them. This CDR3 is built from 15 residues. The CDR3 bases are TGTGCCAGCAGCTTAGAAGGGTTGAGGGATCAGCCCCAGCATTTT. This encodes CASSLEGLRDQPQHF.

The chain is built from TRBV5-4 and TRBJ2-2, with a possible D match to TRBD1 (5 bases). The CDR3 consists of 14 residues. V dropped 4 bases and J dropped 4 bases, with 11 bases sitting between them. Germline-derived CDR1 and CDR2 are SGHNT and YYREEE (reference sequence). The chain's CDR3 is CASSLQGSTGELFF. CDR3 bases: TGTGCCAGCAGCCTCCAGGGATCCACCGGGGAGCTGTTTTTT.

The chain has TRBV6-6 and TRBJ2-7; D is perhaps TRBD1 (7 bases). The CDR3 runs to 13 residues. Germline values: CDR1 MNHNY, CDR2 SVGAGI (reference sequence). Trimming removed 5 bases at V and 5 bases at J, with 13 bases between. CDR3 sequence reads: CASSTDREDEQYF. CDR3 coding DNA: TGTGCCAGCAGTACAGACAGGGAGGACGAGCAGTACTTC.

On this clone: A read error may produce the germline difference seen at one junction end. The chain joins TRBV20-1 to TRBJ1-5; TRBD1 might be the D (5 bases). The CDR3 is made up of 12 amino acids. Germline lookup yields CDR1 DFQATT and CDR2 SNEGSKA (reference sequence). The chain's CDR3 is CSASRGNQPQHF. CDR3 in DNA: TGCAGTGCTAGTAGGGGAAATCAACCCCAGCATTTT.

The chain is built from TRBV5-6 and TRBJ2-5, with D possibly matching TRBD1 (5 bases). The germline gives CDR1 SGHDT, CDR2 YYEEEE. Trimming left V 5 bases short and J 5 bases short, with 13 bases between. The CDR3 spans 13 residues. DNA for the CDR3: TGTGCCAGCAGTAAACAGGATATTGAGACCCAGTACTTC. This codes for CASSKQDIETQYF.

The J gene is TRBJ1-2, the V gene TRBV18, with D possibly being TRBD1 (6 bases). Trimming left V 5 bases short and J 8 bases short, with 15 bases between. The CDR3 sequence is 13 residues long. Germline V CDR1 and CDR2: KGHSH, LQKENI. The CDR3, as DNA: TGTGCCAGCTCAGCTCAGGGGATAGCGGGCTACACCTTC. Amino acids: CASSAQGIAGYTF.